This note documents a single TCR beta chain sequence. Its matching antigen is unknown. These data are taken from a study of shared clonotypes between healthy human individuals. The CDR3 runs to 13 residues. Study-level findings and limits: The authors expected sequencing depth to affect clonotype sharing among donors. The study sampled only blood, and tissue repertoires likely differ.

Measured with immunoSEQ multiplex PCR; TCRdb has only the in-frame clones, and not every one. The sample records more than 1,200,000 clones, around 98.5% being singletons. The rearrangement uses TRBV21-1 and TRBJ1-2; TRBD1, as called in the table, went unchecked against the DNA. TRBV21-1 is shown as a pseudogene. The sequencing sample was made of naive CD4+ T cells sorted from blood. Subset meaning: CD45RA+ positively selected. The clonotype was recovered from a man aged 25-45 years in good health. The CDR3 region is CASSRRDSYGYTF. As DNA, the CDR3 is TGTGCCAGCAGCCGCCGGGACAGCTATGGCTACACCTTC.